The 32 T cell receptor beta chains below all came from one sample that was sequenced in a study of vaccination and CD4 T cells after COVID-19. The antigens of these receptors remain unknown. Cultured CD4+ T cell DNA was sequenced using the Oncomine TCR Beta short-read assay. Researchers extracted genomic DNA from CD4+ T cells that had been cultured. From the PCR reads, TCRdb called clonotypes with MiXCR, one entry per CDR3 protein. The repertoire holds around 10,000 distinct CDR3 sequences, with around 31% as singletons. Regarding treatment: approximately 11-day PBMC culture with coronavirus spike peptide pools or control peptides (ViraFEST assay). The unexposed donor gave CD4+ T cells before the COVID-19 pandemic (2011-2018). The source material was CD4+ T cells from blood, cultured in vitro. The receptors come from a human donor in good health.

The genes are TRBV14 and TRBJ1-6; the D gene is possibly TRBD1 (5 bases). Germline loops: CDR1 SGHDN, CDR2 FVKESK. Trimming removed 3 bases at V and 7 bases at J, with 10 bases between. This CDR3 comprises 14 residues. CDR3 nucleotides: TGTGCCAGCAGCCAGGGCGGGGACAATTCACCCCTCCACTTT. The encoded protein is CASSQGGDNSPLHF. Complete variable domain (other parts from reference TRBV14 and TRBJ1-6): EAGVTQFPSHSVIEKGQTVTLRCDPISGHDNLYWYRRVMGKEIKFLLHFVKESKQDESGMPNNRFLAERTGGTYSTLKVQPAELEDSGVYFCASSQGGDNSPLHFGNGTRLTVT.

The rearrangement links TRBV20-1 to TRBJ2-3; 10 bases are a match to TRBD2. With V trimmed by 4 bases and J by 4 bases, 5 bases remained unmatched. The germline gives CDR1 DFQATT, CDR2 SNEGSKA (reference sequence). The CDR3 extends over 14 amino acids. The CDR3 loop is CSAKVAGGSDTQYF. CDR3 sequence (DNA): TGCAGTGCTAAGGTAGCGGGGGGTTCAGATACGCAGTATTTT.

The chain employs TRBV12-3 or TRBV12-4 and TRBJ2-7, with D uncertain. The CDR3 is 13 residues long. Trimming cost V 3 bases and J 5 bases, with 11 bases left between them. This CDR3 is CASSLLALNEQYF. The CDR3, as DNA: TGTGCCAGCAGTTTGTTGGCGCTGAACGAGCAGTACTTC.

This chain joins TRBV7-8 and TRBJ1-1; no clear D. The CDR3 covers 14 residues. CDR1 SGHVS and CDR2 FQNEAQ come from the germline V gene. Between the trimmed V and J ends, which lost 1 base and 2 bases, there was a span of 8 bases. The CDR3 DNA reads as TGTGCCAGCAGCTTAGGAGTCCCCAACACTGAAGCTTTCTTT. It specifies CASSLGVPNTEAFF.

The chain employs TRBV6-2 or TRBV6-3 and TRBJ2-1, with TRBD1 as a possible D gene (5 bases). The CDR3 contains 12 residues. The germline V and J ends were trimmed by 0 bases and 14 bases, with 11 bases remaining between them. Germline CDR1 MNHEY, CDR2 SVGEGT. In nucleotides, the CDR3 is TGTGCCAGCAGTTACTCGATGCTAGGGGAGTTCTTC. Translating gives CASSYSMLGEFF.

CDR3 DNA: TGCGCCAGCAGCTCAGGCGTCGGGACCCAGTACTTC. It is translated as CASSSGVGTQYF. The chain has TRBV5-1 and TRBJ2-5; D ambiguous. Germline V lookup: CDR1 SGHRS, CDR2 YFSETQ. The CDR3 spans 12 residues. V dropped 3 bases and J dropped 7 bases, with 10 bases sitting between them.

The V gene is TRBV5-1, the J gene TRBJ2-3; D may be TRBD2 (6 bases). Trimming left V 3 bases short and J 0 bases short, with 8 bases between. CDR1 SGHRS and CDR2 YFSETQ come from the germline V gene. The CDR3 has 14 amino acids. This CDR3 is CASSWGDSTDTQYF. CDR3 nucleotide sequence: TGCGCCAGCAGCTGGGGGGACAGCACAGATACGCAGTATTTT.

J is TRBJ2-1 and V is TRBV14; D is ambiguous. The V gene lost 1 base and the J gene lost 0 bases, with 10 bases spanning the gap. The length of the CDR3 is 16 residues. Germline values: CDR1 SGHDN, CDR2 FVKESK. CDR3 amino acids: CASSQVKGRSYNEQFF. The CDR3 DNA is TGTGCCAGCAGCCAAGTTAAGGGCCGCTCCTACAATGAGCAGTTCTTC. Together with reference TRBV14 and TRBJ2-1, the CDR3 gives the full variable domain: EAGVTQFPSHSVIEKGQTVTLRCDPISGHDNLYWYRRVMGKEIKFLLHFVKESKQDESGMPNNRFLAERTGGTYSTLKVQPAELEDSGVYFCASSQVKGRSYNEQFFGPGTRLTVL.

The J gene is TRBJ1-3, the V gene TRBV6-2 or TRBV6-3; no clear D gene. The V gene's germline CDR1 is MNHEY and CDR2 SVGEGT. The V and J ends lost 6 bases and 0 bases respectively, with 3 bases between them. CDR3 size: 12 residues. CDR3 DNA: TGTGCCAGCAGGGCCTCTGGAAACACCATATATTTT. Translation gives CASRASGNTIYF.

This clonotype has just a few counts. The chain has TRBV28 and TRBJ2-7; the D gene is possibly TRBD2 (6 bases). Germline V lookup: CDR1 MDHEN, CDR2 SYDVKM. CDR3 length: 15 residues. The V and J ends lost 7 bases and 3 bases respectively, with 19 bases between them. The CDR3 region is CASTIGGSGSYEQYF. The CDR3 DNA reads TGTGCCAGCACTATCGGGGGATCTGGGAGCTACGAGCAGTACTTC. Supplemented by reference TRBV28 and TRBJ2-7, the full variable domain reads DVKVTQSSRYLVKRTGEKVFLECVQDMDHENMFWYRQDPGLGLRLIYFSYDVKMKEKGDIPEGYSVSREKKERFSLILESASTNQTSMYLCASTIGGSGSYEQYFGPGTRLTVT.

This chain connects TRBV7-2 to TRBJ1-1; D call uncertain. Germline lookup yields CDR1 SGHTA and CDR2 FQGNSA. Deletions cut 1 base from V and 0 bases from J, with 9 bases between. The CDR3 covers 15 residues. The CDR3 is CASSLGSGMNTEAFF. The CDR3, as DNA: TGTGCCAGCAGCTTAGGGTCGGGGATGAACACTGAAGCTTTCTTT.

This sequence joins TRBV29-1 and TRBJ1-5, with D tentatively TRBD1 (6 bases). V was trimmed by 4 bases and J by 5 bases, leaving 9 bases between them. CDR1 and CDR2 from the germline V gene are SQVTM and ANQGSEA. The CDR3 spans 12 residues. CDR3 protein: CSVAKGDQPQHF. CDR3 sequence (DNA): TGCAGCGTTGCGAAGGGGGATCAGCCCCAGCATTTT.

Only a few counts were recorded for this clonotype. V is TRBV19 and J is TRBJ1-5, with D uncertain. Trimming removed 0 bases at V and 9 bases at J, with 12 bases between. The CDR3 length is 14 residues. Looked up from germline, CDR1 is LNHDA and CDR2 is SQIVND (reference sequence). The CDR3 DNA follows: TGTGCCAGTAGTATAGATCCAACAATCGGGCCCCAGCATTTT. Amino acid sequence: CASSIDPTIGPQHF.

V usage is TRBV27 and J usage is TRBJ2-3; possibly TRBD2 for D (5 bases). CDR1 is MNHEY and CDR2 is SMNVEV in the germline V gene (reference sequence). The CDR3 loop spans 14 amino acids. Trimming shortened V by 2 bases and J by 2 bases, and 8 bases separated the two germline ends. The CDR3 DNA sequence: TGTGCCAGCAGTTTACCCGGGAACACAGATACGCAGTATTTT. It is translated as CASSLPGNTDTQYF.

This sequence joins TRBV4-3 and TRBJ2-4; 7 nucleotides align to TRBD2. This CDR3 comprises 14 residues. Germline loops: CDR1 LGHNA, CDR2 YSLEER. Trimming cost V 0 bases and J 5 bases; bases outside gene matches: 1. In nucleotides, the CDR3 is TGCGCCAGCAGCCAAGAGGGGAGGGAAAACATTCAGTACTTC. The encoded protein is CASSQEGRENIQYF.

This clonotype was counted only a few times. This chain links TRBV20-1 with TRBJ2-2; 7 bases fit TRBD2. This CDR3 comprises 13 residues. Germline assignment: CDR1 DFQATT and CDR2 SNEGSKA (reference sequence). V shed 5 bases and J 4 bases; nucleotides not matched to a gene: 4. The CDR3 protein is CSAWDYTTGELFF. CDR3 in DNA: TGCAGTGCTTGGGACTATACCACCGGGGAGCTGTTTTTT.

V is TRBV5-3 and J is TRBJ2-7; either TRBD1 or TRBD2 may fit D (5 bases each). TRBV5-3 is an open reading frame, and its role is uncertain. The CDR3 loop spans 14 amino acids. Trimming pared 2 bases from V and 2 bases from J, leaving 11 bases between. The CDR3 spells CARSFLGDPYEQYF. The DNA for the CDR3 is TGTGCCAGAAGCTTCCTAGGGGACCCCTACGAGCAGTACTTC.

The chain is built from TRBV20-1 and TRBJ1-6; D is uncertain. Between the trimmed V and J ends, which lost 6 bases and 0 bases, there was a span of 15 bases. Germline CDR1 is DFQATT and CDR2 is SNEGSKA (reference sequence). This CDR3 spans 16 amino acids. The CDR3 DNA reads as TGCAGTGCCCGGTCGACGGGGAGCTCCTATAATTCACCCCTCCACTTT. Amino acids: CSARSTGSSYNSPLHF.

About this clonotype itself: A junction end diverges from the germline sequence, so it may reflect a read error. The chain recombines TRBV7-7 with TRBJ2-3, with 8 bases aligning to TRBD2. Per the germline V gene, CDR1 is SSHAT and CDR2 is FNYEAQ (reference sequence). The CDR3 contains 15 residues. This chain's CDR3 is CASSLDAGGGDTRYF. CDR3 nucleotide sequence: TGTGCTAGCAGCTTAGATGCGGGAGGCGGAGATACGCGGTATTTT.

This clonotype has just a few counts. The rearrangement joins TRBV5-4 to TRBJ2-5, with D maybe TRBD2 (6 bases). The CDR3 spans 16 residues. Germline V gene data show CDR1 as SGHNT and CDR2 as YYREEE (reference sequence). Between the trimmed V and J ends, which lost 4 bases and 7 bases, there was a span of 23 bases. The CDR3 nucleotides read TGTGCCAGCAGCACCAGACTAGGGCTAAGGGGAGGGACCCAGTACTTC. Translated, it gives CASSTRLGLRGGTQYF.

CDR3 DNA sequence: TGTGCCAGCAGCTTGGCAAGGACAGCGAAGGGCGGACAACTGTTTTTT. As protein: CASSLARTAKGGQLFF. The V call is TRBV7-6, the J call TRBJ1-4; tentative D call: TRBD1 (6 bases). Germline CDR1 and CDR2: SGHVS and FNYEAQ. Trimming shortened V by 3 bases and J by 12 bases, and 23 bases separated the two germline ends. The CDR3 consists of 16 residues. Together with reference TRBV7-6 and TRBJ1-4, the CDR3 gives the full variable domain: GAGVSQSPRYKVTKRGQDVALRCDPISGHVSLYWYRQALGQGPEFLTYFNYEAQQDKSGLPNDRFSAERPEGSISTLTIQRTEQRDSAMYRCASSLARTAKGGQLFFGSGTQLSVL.

This clonotype has more than one count but fewer than ten. The genes are TRBV20-1 and TRBJ1-5, with 10 bases that match TRBD1. V shed 3 bases and J 9 bases; nucleotides not matched to a gene: 11. The CDR3 contains 15 residues. CDR1 is DFQATT and CDR2 is SNEGSKA in the germline V gene (reference sequence). In DNA form, the CDR3 reads TGCAGTGCTAGTTCGGGACAGGGGCCTACTGGGCCCCAGCATTTT. It yields the protein CSASSGQGPTGPQHF.

This clonotype was detected a few times. The rearrangement links TRBV20-1 to TRBJ2-7, with a tentative D call TRBD2 (6 bases). Trimming removed 0 bases from V and 1 base from J, with 13 bases in between. Germline V gives CDR1 DFQATT, CDR2 SNEGSKA (reference sequence). CDR3 size: 15 residues. The CDR3 coding sequence is TGCAGTGCTAGAGAGTTAGCGGTAGGATCCTACGAGCAGTACTTC. It codes for CSARELAVGSYEQYF.

The chain combines TRBV27 with TRBJ2-1; D is unresolved. The V gene's germline CDR1 is MNHEY and CDR2 SMNVEV (reference sequence). V dropped 8 bases and J dropped 6 bases, with 11 bases sitting between them. This CDR3 contains 12 residues. This CDR3 reads CASATAVNEQFF. DNA of the CDR3: TGTGCCAGCGCCACGGCCGTCAATGAGCAGTTCTTC.

In its sample, this clonotype was seen a few times. The V call is TRBV24-1, the J call TRBJ2-3; a possible D gene is TRBD2 (6 bases). V was trimmed by 7 bases and J by 6 bases, leaving 31 bases between them. Germline values: CDR1 KGHDR, CDR2 SFDVKD. The CDR3 is 19 residues long. CDR3 nucleotide sequence: TGTGCCACCAGCCATGGACTCCTTAGCGGCCCCGTGGGTCGGGATACGCAGTATTTT. Protein sequence: CATSHGLLSGPVGRDTQYF.

This clonotype counts as medium-sized. This sequence joins TRBV10-3 and TRBJ2-7; perhaps TRBD1 as D (5 bases). Germline-derived CDR1 and CDR2 are ENHRY and SYGVKD. The CDR3 is made up of 19 amino acids. Trimming left V 0 bases short and J 4 bases short, with 25 bases between. The CDR3 DNA is TGTGCCATCAGTGAGTCGGGGCGTGGACGGATAGACAGCCTATACGAGCAGTACTTC. Protein sequence: CAISESGRGRIDSLYEQYF.

The chain recombines TRBV20-1 with TRBJ2-5; D is unclear. Trimming removed 5 bases from V and 3 bases from J, with 13 bases in between. This CDR3 has 13 amino acids. Germline assignment: CDR1 DFQATT and CDR2 SNEGSKA (reference sequence). The CDR3 nucleotides read TGCAGTGCTGGTCGGGTCGCCAAAGAGACCCAGTACTTC. The encoded protein is CSAGRVAKETQYF.

The sample holds a few counts of this clonotype. V is TRBV6-1 and J is TRBJ1-5; D call uncertain. CDR3 length equals 14 residues. V was shortened by 6 bases and J by 3 bases, with 12 bases between the two germline ends. Germline V gene data show CDR1 as MNHNS and CDR2 as SASEGT. CDR3 sequence (DNA): TGTGCCAGCAGACTCCTCCGGGCCAATCAGCCCCAGCATTTT. This sequence encodes CASRLLRANQPQHF.

This clonotype was seen only a few times. The rearrangement uses TRBV20-1 and TRBJ1-4; 7 nucleotides agree with TRBD1. The trim removed 2 bases at V and 4 bases at J, leaving 4 bases unmatched. This CDR3 has 14 residues. Germline CDR1 reads DFQATT; CDR2 reads SNEGSKA (reference sequence). CDR3 nucleotide sequence: TGCAGTGCTAGAACGACAGGGCATAATGAAAAACTGTTTTTT. It codes for CSARTTGHNEKLFF.

This clonotype was counted a few times. The CDR3 sequence: CASNPMGGPETQYF. The CDR3 bases are TGTGCCAGCAACCCGATGGGGGGTCCGGAGACCCAGTACTTC. The chain is built from TRBV11-2 and TRBJ2-5, with a tentative D call TRBD2 (6 bases). Looked up from germline, CDR1 is SGHAT and CDR2 is FQNNGV. Trimming pared 7 bases from V and 5 bases from J, leaving 17 bases between. The CDR3 consists of 14 residues.

This clonotype has just a few counts. The chain couples TRBV25-1 to TRBJ2-7, with TRBD1 matching over 7 bases. The CDR3 runs 14 residues. The V and J ends lost 5 bases and 2 bases, in that order; junction bases with no gene match: 6. The V gene's germline CDR1 is MGHDK and CDR2 SYGVNS. The CDR3 loop reads CASSKLGTAYEQYF. In DNA, the CDR3 is TGTGCCAGCAGTAAGCTGGGGACAGCCTACGAGCAGTACTTC.

The rearrangement links TRBV29-1 to TRBJ2-5; 8 bases agree with TRBD1. CDR1 is SQVTM and CDR2 is ANQGSEA in the germline V gene. The J segment lost 4 bases and the V segment lost 8 bases, leaving 9 bases of the junction unmatched. The CDR3 extends over 13 amino acids. CDR3 in DNA: TGCAGCCTCGGCAGGGGGCAGGGAGAGACCCAGTACTTC. Protein product: CSLGRGQGETQYF.